The 16 T cell receptor beta chains listed next were all sequenced from one sample in a study of T cell responses to AZD1222 COVID-19 vaccine. TCRdb keeps only in-frame clones here, not all; method: immunoSEQ multiplex PCR. The table has tens of thousands of clones, under 95% seen once. The sample in question was peripheral blood, obtained 28 days after the second AZD1222 dose. The receptor source for this set is an adult who received the AZD1222 COVID-19 vaccine.

The V call is TRBV28, the J call TRBJ1-2, with D tentatively TRBD1 (5 bases). The germline gives CDR1 MDHEN, CDR2 SYDVKM. The V end was cut by 6 bases, the J end by 8 bases, with 22 bases between. CDR3 size: 15 residues. In DNA, the CDR3 is TGTGCCAGCAGATCCTCGGGACGGCAACAACGAGGCTACACCTTC. Translated: CASRSSGRQQRGYTF.

This clone has a handful of counts. The rearrangement joins TRBV6-4 to TRBJ2-2; a weak D match, TRBD1 (6 bases). Trimming removed 6 bases from V and 1 base from J, with 9 bases in between. Germline-derived CDR1 and CDR2 are MRHNA and SNTAGT. The CDR3 has 14 amino acids. The CDR3 spells CASRQQGNTGELFF. As DNA, the CDR3 is TGTGCCAGCAGACAACAGGGGAACACCGGGGAGCTGTTTTTT.

The chain couples TRBV7-9 to TRBJ2-3; maybe TRBD1 (5 bases). The CDR3 covers 13 residues. CDR1 is SEHNR and CDR2 is FQNEAQ in the germline V gene (reference sequence). Trimming pared 5 bases from V and 7 bases from J, leaving 13 bases between. DNA of the CDR3: TGTGCCAGCAGCGGACACAATGGGAATACGCAGTATTTT. This translates into CASSGHNGNTQYF.

The chain has TRBV3-1 (or the pseudogene TRBV3-2) and TRBJ1-2; the D gene is possibly TRBD1 (5 bases). The CDR3 is 14 amino acids. Germline CDR1 is LGHDT and CDR2 is YNNKEL (reference sequence). Between the trimmed V and J ends, which lost 2 bases and 4 bases, there was a span of 11 bases. In DNA form, the CDR3 reads TGTGCCAGCAGCCAATTGGCTGGGGGCTATGGCTACACCTTC. This gives the protein CASSQLAGGYGYTF.

The V gene is TRBV6-2 or TRBV6-3, the J gene TRBJ1-1; 11 bases line up with TRBD1. With 0 bases clipped from V and 2 bases from J, the junction kept 8 bases outside the gene matches. The CDR3 is 18 amino acids. Germline V gene data show CDR1 as MNHEY and CDR2 as SVGEGT. CDR3 protein: CASSYSSKDRGRNTEAFF. DNA of the CDR3: TGTGCCAGCAGTTACTCGAGCAAGGACAGGGGGCGCAACACTGAAGCTTTCTTT.

The chain recombines TRBV5-1 with TRBJ2-3; D uncertain. Trimming pared 4 bases from V and 8 bases from J, leaving 11 bases between. The CDR3 sequence is 12 residues long. Germline-derived CDR1 and CDR2 are SGHRS and YFSETQ. The CDR3 reads CASSQDGGTQYF. CDR3 coding DNA: TGCGCCAGCAGCCAGGATGGTGGTACGCAGTATTTT. Drawing the rest from reference TRBV5-1 and TRBJ2-3, the complete variable domain is KAGVTQTPRYLIKTRGQQVTLSCSPISGHRSVSWYQQTPGQGLQFLFEYFSETQRNKGNFPGRFSGRQFSNSRSEMNVSTLELGDSALYLCASSQDGGTQYFGPGTRLTVL.

J is TRBJ2-3 and V is TRBV14; D is possibly TRBD2 (6 bases). CDR1 and CDR2 (germline): SGHDN, FVKESK. CDR3 size: 16 residues. V shed 1 base and J shed 2 bases, with 13 bases lying between them. CDR3 in amino acids: CASSQAWGGSTDTQYF. The CDR3 DNA is TGTGCCAGCAGCCAAGCCTGGGGAGGCTCCACAGATACGCAGTATTTT.

The chain employs TRBV7-2 and TRBJ2-5; TRBD1 agrees at 10 bases. With 5 bases clipped from V and 6 bases from J, the junction kept 6 bases outside the gene matches. Per the germline V gene, CDR1 is SGHTA and CDR2 is FQGNSA. The CDR3 is 14 residues long. Here the CDR3 DNA reads TGTGCCAGCAGCCAGGACAGGGGGATACAGACCCAGTACTTC. Amino acid sequence: CASSQDRGIQTQYF.

V usage is TRBV19 and J usage is TRBJ2-5, with D uncertain. Germline CDR1 and CDR2: LNHDA and SQIVND (reference sequence). The CDR3 length is 13 residues. Trimming pared 4 bases from V and 2 bases from J, leaving 8 bases between. The chain's CDR3 is CASSTGPQETQYF. The CDR3 nucleotides are TGTGCCAGTAGTACCGGGCCTCAAGAGACCCAGTACTTC. Variable domain in full (rest from reference TRBV19 and TRBJ2-5): DGGITQSPKYLFRKEGQNVTLSCEQNLNHDAMYWYRQDPGQGLRLIYYSQIVNDFQKGDIAEGYSVSREKKESFPLTVTSAQKNPTAFYLCASSTGPQETQYFGPGTRLLVL.

This clone was seen a few times. V usage is TRBV27 and J usage is TRBJ1-2; 9 nucleotides align to TRBD1. This CDR3 has 14 amino acids. With V trimmed by 4 bases and J by 7 bases, 7 bases remained unmatched. Germline CDR1 MNHEY, CDR2 SMNVEV (reference sequence). CDR3 protein: CASSSLQGAVGYTF. CDR3 DNA sequence: TGTGCCAGCAGTTCCCTACAGGGGGCGGTTGGCTACACCTTC.

This rearrangement joins TRBV27 to TRBJ1-5; 10 bases are a match to TRBD1. CDR1 is MNHEY, CDR2 SMNVEV, per germline (reference sequence). After removal of 3 bases from V and 5 bases from J, the junction contained 1 base not matched to a gene. The CDR3 covers 14 residues. The CDR3 sequence is CASSLDRGDQPQHF. Here the CDR3 DNA reads TGTGCCAGCAGTTTGGACAGGGGGGATCAGCCCCAGCATTTT.

The chain recombines TRBV28 with TRBJ1-2; D might be TRBD1 (6 bases). CDR3 size: 14 residues. Per germline, CDR1 MDHEN and CDR2 SYDVKM. V lost 5 bases and J lost 7, with 17 bases in between. The CDR3 region is CASSLRGGEGGYTF. The CDR3 coding sequence is TGTGCCAGCAGTCTTCGAGGGGGAGAGGGTGGCTACACCTTC.

V usage is TRBV6-2 or TRBV6-3 and J usage is TRBJ2-5; D ambiguous. Germline V gene data show CDR1 as MNHEY and CDR2 as SVGEGT. V gave up 6 bases and J gave up 4 bases, with 6 bases separating them. The CDR3 has 11 amino acids. CDR3 nucleotide sequence: TGTGCCAGCAGCTTCGGAGAGACCCAGTACTTC. Its translation is CASSFGETQYF.

The gene calls are TRBV12-3 or TRBV12-4 and TRBJ2-7; no clear D. The CDR3 has 13 amino acids. Trimming took off 1 base at V and 2 bases at J, with 6 bases between the two ends. The CDR3 protein is CASSLDTAYEQYF. The CDR3, as DNA: TGTGCCAGCAGTTTAGACACAGCCTACGAGCAGTACTTC.

The V call is TRBV2, the J call TRBJ2-7; TRBD2 matches at 10 bases. The germline CDR1 and CDR2 sequences are SNHLY and FYNNEI. The CDR3 runs 15 residues. The trim removed 4 bases at V and 5 bases at J, leaving 8 bases unmatched. CDR3 coding DNA: TGTGCCAGCAGTGGAAGGCTAGCGGGAGCCCACGAGCAGTACTTC. Amino acids: CASSGRLAGAHEQYF.

This clone has just one count. The rearrangement uses TRBV7-9 and TRBJ1-4; no clear D gene. V lost 5 bases, J lost 4 bases, and 14 bases lay in between. Germline assignment: CDR1 SEHNR and CDR2 FQNEAQ (reference sequence). This CDR3 has 15 residues. The CDR3 nucleotides are TGTGCCAGCAGCCAGACACGGCGGGGTAATGAAAAACTGTTTTTT. Its protein product is CASSQTRRGNEKLFF.